This T cell receptor beta chain was documented in a study of CD8 T cells in ankylosing spondylitis. Study-wide results and caveats: The clones that were linked to disease were reported to be significantly enriched in matched synovial fluid samples from ankylosing spondylitis patients. A motif of under ten highly homologous TCR beta variants was seen as apparently characteristic of ankylosing spondylitis blood. Peripheral blood held disease-linked clones only at relatively low frequency, and these were CD8+.

The junction had 3 bases not matched to a gene; V was cut back by 0 bases and J by 3 bases. CDR3 length equals 15 residues. Germline CDR1 is MGHRA and CDR2 is YSYEKL. This clonotype showed up many times. Its matching antigen is unknown. Preparation of TCR beta libraries was done by quantitative 5'-RACE with molecular barcodes. Each CDR3 protein gets one entry after TCRdb re-called the 5' RACE reads with MiXCR. The sample lists about 130,000 distinct CDR3 sequences; 5.5% to 7.5% were seen once. The rearrangement uses TRBV4-1 and TRBJ2-3; TRBD1 matches 7 bases. This TCR was recovered from a female donor with ankylosing spondylitis or in good health (not recorded which). The sequenced material came from blood, either unsorted or a sorted T cell fraction (not recorded which). The CDR3 sequence: CASSQDGRGTDTQYF. The CDR3 coding sequence is TGCGCCAGCAGCCAAGATGGCAGGGGGACAGATACGCAGTATTTT.